The rows below give T cell receptor beta chains drawn from one sample of a study. TCRdb used MiXCR to reprocess the 5' RACE reads, holding one entry per CDR3 protein. The table has 50,000 to 70,000 distinct CDR3 sequences, under 25% seen once. The specimen was tumor-infiltrating Tregs sorted from the breast tumor. The receptors here all came from a female donor with breast cancer. The CDR3 runs from the conserved cysteine through the conserved F or W. D genes are given only for firm matches. Clone size appears in some rows only: once, few, many, or a class for an expanded clone.

d_call j_call v_call clone_size cdr3_aa cdr3_nt
NA TRBJ1-2 TRBV5-4 NA CASSLPQGGYTF TGTGCCAGCAGCTTGCCCCAGGGTGGCTACACCTTC
NA TRBJ1-1 TRBV24-1 NA CATSDQTDEAFF TGTGCCACCAGTGACCAGACAGACGAAGCTTTCTTT
TRBD2 TRBJ2-1 TRBV5-1 NA CASKPRLAGGEQFF TGCGCCAGCAAGCCACGGCTAGCGGGAGGTGAGCAGTTCTTC
NA TRBJ1-1 TRBV24-1 many CATSDGHEKAFF TGTGCCACCAGTGATGGACACGAAAAAGCTTTCTTT
TRBD1 TRBJ1-1 TRBV29-1 many CSVDRGTGGTEAFF TGCAGCGTTGACCGGGGGACAGGGGGCACTGAAGCTTTCTTT
TRBD1 TRBJ1-2 TRBV7-9 few CASNKTGYGYTF TGTGCCAGCAACAAGACAGGGTATGGCTACACCTTC
NA TRBJ2-5 TRBV7-7 many CASSLHGQETQYF TGTGCTAGCAGCTTACACGGACAAGAGACCCAGTACTTC
NA TRBJ1-6 TRBV11-2 NA CASSLQGRNSPLHF TGTGCCAGCAGCTTACAGGGTCGAAATTCACCCCTCCACTTT
NA TRBJ1-2 TRBV7-2 NA CASSLGPVRHTF TGTGCCAGCAGCTTGGGACCAGTGAGACACACCTTC
TRBD2 TRBJ2-1 TRBV11-2 NA CASRTGLAGGSEQFF TGTGCCAGCAGAACGGGACTAGCGGGGGGTAGTGAGCAGTTCTTC
TRBD2 TRBJ2-3 TRBV7-9 NA CASSALGGVQRYF TGTGCCAGCAGCGCCCTTGGGGGGGTTCAAAGATATTTT
TRBD2 TRBJ2-1 TRBV27 NA CASTPGLAGTYNKQFF TGTGCCAGCACCCCCGGACTAGCGGGGACATACAATAAGCAGTTCTTC
NA TRBJ1-4 TRBV6-5 NA CASSYSSGDGNEKLVF TGTGCCAGCAGTTACTCGTCAGGGGACGGTAATGAAAAACTGGTTTTT
TRBD1 TRBJ1-5 TRBV5-6 few CASSFGRGHDQPQHF TGTGCCAGCAGCTTCGGCAGGGGGCACGATCAGCCCCAGCATTTT
NA TRBJ2-7 TRBV7-2 NA CASSLAGQYEQYF TGTGCCAGCAGCTTAGCGGGACAATACGAGCAGTACTTC
TRBD1 TRBJ1-2 TRBV5-1 NA CASSLDSQGANYGYTF TGCGCCAGCAGCTTGGATTCACAGGGGGCAAACTATGGCTACACCTTC
NA TRBJ2-7 TRBV28 NA CASSLMGSLLGEQYF TGTGCCAGCAGTTTGATGGGGAGTCTTCTGGGTGAGCAGTACTTC
NA TRBJ2-2 TRBV6-9 NA CASRRLEVTGELFF TGTGCCAGCAGGCGACTAGAGGTCACCGGGGAGCTGTTTTTT
NA TRBJ2-1 TRBV13 NA CASSQGGGKQFF TGTGCCAGCAGCCAAGGGGGCGGGAAGCAGTTCTTC
TRBD2 TRBJ2-3 TRBV20-1 many CSARPGLALSDTQYF TGCAGTGCCAGGCCGGGACTAGCTCTCTCGGATACGCAGTATTTT
TRBD1 TRBJ2-1 TRBV6-2/TRBV6-3 many CASSNRDREIEQFF TGTGCCAGCAGCAACAGGGACAGGGAAATTGAGCAGTTCTTC
NA TRBJ2-3 TRBV7-6 few CASSPRTTDTQYF TGTGCCAGCAGTCCCAGGACGACAGATACGCAGTATTTT
TRBD1 TRBJ2-7 TRBV7-9 NA CAGTGRTSYEQYF TGTGCCGGGACAGGGAGGACCTCCTACGAGCAGTACTTC
NA TRBJ2-5 TRBV5-1 many CASSLMGRQETQYF TGCGCCAGCAGCTTGATGGGACGACAAGAGACCCAGTACTTC
TRBD2 TRBJ2-2 TRBV7-9 once CASSKGLAAGELFF TGTGCCAGCAGCAAAGGACTAGCAGCCGGGGAGCTGTTTTTT
NA TRBJ1-6 TRBV6-5 few CASSLRDTLNSPLHF TGTGCCAGCAGTCTAAGGGACACACTTAATTCACCCCTCCACTTT
TRBD2 TRBJ2-3 TRBV20-1 many CSARVQGTSGRDTQYF TGCAGTGCTAGGGTCCAGGGGACTAGCGGGAGGGATACGCAGTATTTT
TRBD1 TRBJ2-2 TRBV15 few CATTLGGAGTGELFF TGTGCCACCACCTTAGGGGGCGCGGGCACCGGGGAGCTGTTTTTT
NA TRBJ2-7 TRBV7-2 NA CASSPTGTYEQYF TGTGCCAGCAGTCCAACAGGCACCTACGAGCAGTACTTC
TRBD1 TRBJ2-7 TRBV5-1 NA CASGQEPYEQYF TGCGCCAGCGGACAGGAACCCTACGAGCAGTACTTC
NA TRBJ2-2 TRBV5-1 few CASSFSRVSNTGELFF TGCGCCAGCAGCTTCAGCAGGGTGTCGAACACCGGGGAGCTGTTTTTT
TRBD1 TRBJ2-7 TRBV5-1 few CASSFETGRSEQYF TGCGCCAGCAGCTTTGAGACAGGGCGATCCGAGCAGTACTTC
TRBD1 TRBJ1-2 TRBV6-5 many CASSYTGEVNGYTF TGTGCCAGCAGTTACACAGGGGAGGTCAATGGCTACACCTTC
NA TRBJ2-3 TRBV20-1 many CSARAPRAASTDTQYF TGCAGTGCTAGAGCCCCTCGAGCGGCTAGCACAGATACGCAGTATTTT
TRBD2 TRBJ2-1 TRBV5-6 NA CASSLYYPAGEQFF TGTGCCAGCAGCTTGTACTACCCAGCGGGGGAGCAGTTCTTC
TRBD1 TRBJ1-5 TRBV5-1 few CAITGDRGQPQHF TGCGCCATCACAGGGGACAGGGGTCAGCCCCAGCATTTT
NA TRBJ1-5 TRBV5-1 few CASRLGSNQPQHF TGCGCCAGCAGGTTAGGCAGCAATCAGCCCCAGCATTTT
NA TRBJ1-1 TRBV5-4 few CASSQDMNTEAFF TGTGCCAGCAGCCAAGACATGAACACTGAAGCTTTCTTT
NA TRBJ2-6 TRBV13 NA CASSLGLSQGDVLTF TGTGCCAGCAGCTTAGGCCTATCACAGGGAGACGTCCTGACTTTC
NA TRBJ2-3 TRBV5-5 NA CASSLGFSGSGRTDTQYF TGTGCCAGCAGCTTGGGCTTTTCCGGGTCAGGGAGGACAGATACGCAGTATTTT
NA TRBJ1-1 TRBV6-5 many CASSYLRGEAFF TGTGCCAGCAGTTACTTGCGGGGCGAAGCTTTCTTT
NA TRBJ2-3 TRBV7-9 NA CASSLAAGVDTQYF TGTGCCAGCAGCTTAGCCGCAGGGGTAGATACGCAGTATTTT
TRBD1 TRBJ2-6 TRBV7-3 NA CASSLRGTGAGANVLTF TGTGCCAGCAGCTTAAGGGGGACAGGGGCTGGGGCCAACGTCCTGACTTTC
TRBD2 TRBJ2-7 TRBV6-2/TRBV6-3 few CASSRLAGDYEQYF TGTGCCAGCAGTCGACTAGCGGGGGATTACGAGCAGTACTTC
NA TRBJ2-7 TRBV7-2 few CASSSGLQWDTEQYF TGTGCCAGCAGCTCTGGACTCCAATGGGACACCGAGCAGTACTTC
NA TRBJ2-3 TRBV7-3 few CASSPGLSTDTQYF TGTGCCAGCAGCCCGGGACTCAGCACAGATACGCAGTATTTT
TRBD2 TRBJ2-1 TRBV20-1 NA CSARDTGTSGGYSYNEQFF TGCAGTGCTAGAGATACTGGGACTAGCGGGGGCTACTCCTACAATGAGCAGTTCTTC